This TCR beta chain is from a study of blood T cells in healthy people across ages. The study, taken as a whole, reports: While age rose, TCR beta diversity per million T cells dropped in a roughly linear way.

This clonotype was found a few times. Its cognate antigen is unknown. Alongside a J-beta primer mix, a sample-barcoded 5' primer served in a second PCR lasting about 7 to 12 cycles. Researchers report that a template-switch adaptor with 12 random nucleotides tagged each cDNA molecule. Each of the samples gave a minimum of 2.5 million paired-end reads that contained CDR3. TCRdb re-derived calls from the 5' RACE reads in MiXCR, one entry per CDR3 protein. The table lists 1.5 million to 2 million distinct CDR3 sequences, approximately 30% of them singletons. CDR3 length: 15 residues. The germline V and J ends were trimmed by 5 bases and 3 bases, with 16 bases remaining between them. Germline loops: CDR1 MNHEY, CDR2 SVGAGI.

The origin of this receptor is a woman in her 30s in good health. Input material: blood. The rearrangement joins TRBV6-5 to TRBJ1-2; no clear D. CDR3 sequence reads: CASSNRASLDYGYTF. CDR3 nucleotide sequence: TGTGCCAGCAGTAACCGGGCCAGCCTAGACTATGGCTACACCTTC.